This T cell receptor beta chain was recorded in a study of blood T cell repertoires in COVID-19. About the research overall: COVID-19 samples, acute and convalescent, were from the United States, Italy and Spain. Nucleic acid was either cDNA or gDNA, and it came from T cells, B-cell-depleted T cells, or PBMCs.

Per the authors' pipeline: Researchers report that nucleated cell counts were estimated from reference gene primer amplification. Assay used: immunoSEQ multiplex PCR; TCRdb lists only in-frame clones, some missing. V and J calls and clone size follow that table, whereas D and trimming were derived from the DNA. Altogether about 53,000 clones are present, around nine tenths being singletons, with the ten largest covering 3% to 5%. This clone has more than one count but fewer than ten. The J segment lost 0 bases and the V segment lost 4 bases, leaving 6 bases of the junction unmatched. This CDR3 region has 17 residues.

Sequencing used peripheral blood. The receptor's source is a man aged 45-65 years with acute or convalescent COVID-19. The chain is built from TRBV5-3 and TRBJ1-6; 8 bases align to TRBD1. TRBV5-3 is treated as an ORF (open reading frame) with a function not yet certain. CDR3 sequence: CARSHRDRSSYNSPLHF. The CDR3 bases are TGTGCCAGAAGCCACCGGGACAGGAGCTCCTATAATTCACCCCTCCACTTT.